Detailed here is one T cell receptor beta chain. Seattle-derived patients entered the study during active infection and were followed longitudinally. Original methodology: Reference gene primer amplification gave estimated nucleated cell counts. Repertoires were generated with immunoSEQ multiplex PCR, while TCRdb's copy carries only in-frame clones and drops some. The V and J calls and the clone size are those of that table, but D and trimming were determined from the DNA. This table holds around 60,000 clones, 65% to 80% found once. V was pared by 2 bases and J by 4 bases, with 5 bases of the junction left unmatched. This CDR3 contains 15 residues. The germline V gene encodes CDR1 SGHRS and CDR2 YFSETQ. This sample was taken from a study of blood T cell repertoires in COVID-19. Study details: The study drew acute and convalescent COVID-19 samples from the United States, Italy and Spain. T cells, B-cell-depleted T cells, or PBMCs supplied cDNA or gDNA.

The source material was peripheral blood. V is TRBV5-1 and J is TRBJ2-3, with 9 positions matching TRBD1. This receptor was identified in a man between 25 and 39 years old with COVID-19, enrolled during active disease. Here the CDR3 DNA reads TGCGCCAGCAGCTTAGCCGGACAGGGGTCAGATACGCAGTATTTT. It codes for CASSLAGQGSDTQYF. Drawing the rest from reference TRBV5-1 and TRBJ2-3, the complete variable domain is KAGVTQTPRYLIKTRGQQVTLSCSPISGHRSVSWYQQTPGQGLQFLFEYFSETQRNKGNFPGRFSGRQFSNSRSEMNVSTLELGDSALYLCASSLAGQGSDTQYFGPGTRLTVL.